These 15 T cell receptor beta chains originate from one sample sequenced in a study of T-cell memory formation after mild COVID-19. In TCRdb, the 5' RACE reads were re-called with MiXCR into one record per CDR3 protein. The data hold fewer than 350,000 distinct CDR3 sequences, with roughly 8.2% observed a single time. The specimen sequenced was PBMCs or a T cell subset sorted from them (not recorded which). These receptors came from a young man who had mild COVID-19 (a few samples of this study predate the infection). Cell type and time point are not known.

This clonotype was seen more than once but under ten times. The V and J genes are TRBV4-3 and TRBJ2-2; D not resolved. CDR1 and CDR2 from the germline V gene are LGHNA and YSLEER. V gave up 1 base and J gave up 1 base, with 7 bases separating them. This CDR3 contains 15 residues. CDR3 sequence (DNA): TGCGCCAGCAGCCAAGTGTCGCGGAACACCGGGGAGCTGTTTTTT. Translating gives CASSQVSRNTGELFF.

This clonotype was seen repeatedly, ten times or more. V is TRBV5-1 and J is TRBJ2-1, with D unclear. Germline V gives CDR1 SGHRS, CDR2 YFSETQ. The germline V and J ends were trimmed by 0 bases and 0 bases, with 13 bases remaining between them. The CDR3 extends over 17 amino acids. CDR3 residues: CASSLATLSSSYNEQFF. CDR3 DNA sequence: TGCGCCAGCAGCTTGGCCACCCTATCCAGCTCCTACAATGAGCAGTTCTTC.

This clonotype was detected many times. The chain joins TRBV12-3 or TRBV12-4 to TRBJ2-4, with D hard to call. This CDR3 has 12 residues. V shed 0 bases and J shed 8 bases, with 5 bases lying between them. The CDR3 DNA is TGTGCCAGCAGTTTAGCGCCGGACATTCAGTACTTC. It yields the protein CASSLAPDIQYF.

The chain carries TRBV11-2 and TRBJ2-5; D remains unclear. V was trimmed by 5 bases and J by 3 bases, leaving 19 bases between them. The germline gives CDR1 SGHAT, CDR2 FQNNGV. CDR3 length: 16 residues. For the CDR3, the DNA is TGTGCCAGCAGCCACCTGGAGTTGCCTATCAAAGAGACCCAGTACTTC. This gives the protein CASSHLELPIKETQYF.

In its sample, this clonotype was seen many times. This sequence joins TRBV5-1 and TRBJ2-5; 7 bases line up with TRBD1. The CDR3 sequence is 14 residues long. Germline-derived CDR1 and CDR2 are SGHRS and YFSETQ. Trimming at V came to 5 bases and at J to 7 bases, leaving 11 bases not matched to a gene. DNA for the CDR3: TGCGCCAGCAGTTCCTCCCGACAGGGCGGGACCCAGTACTTC. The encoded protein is CASSSSRQGGTQYF.

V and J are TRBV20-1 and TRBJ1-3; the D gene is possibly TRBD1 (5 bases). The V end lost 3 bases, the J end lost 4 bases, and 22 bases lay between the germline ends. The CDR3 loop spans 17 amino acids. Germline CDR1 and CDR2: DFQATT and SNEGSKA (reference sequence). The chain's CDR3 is CSARGPGTSSRGNTIYF. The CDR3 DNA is TGCAGTGCTAGGGGTCCAGGGACTTCATCTCGCGGAAACACCATATATTTT.

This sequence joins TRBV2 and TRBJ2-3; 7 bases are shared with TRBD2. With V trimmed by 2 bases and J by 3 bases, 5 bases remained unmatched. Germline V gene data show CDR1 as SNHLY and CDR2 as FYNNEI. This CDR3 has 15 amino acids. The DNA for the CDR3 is TGTGCCAGCAGTGAACCTGGGGGGGTGACAGATACGCAGTATTTT. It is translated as CASSEPGGVTDTQYF.

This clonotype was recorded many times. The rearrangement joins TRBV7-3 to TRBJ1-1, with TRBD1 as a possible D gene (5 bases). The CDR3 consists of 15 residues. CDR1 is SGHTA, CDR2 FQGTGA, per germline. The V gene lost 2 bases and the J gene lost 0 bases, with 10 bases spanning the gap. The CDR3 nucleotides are TGTGCCAGCAGCTTACAGGGCAGCATGAACACTGAAGCTTTCTTT. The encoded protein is CASSLQGSMNTEAFF.

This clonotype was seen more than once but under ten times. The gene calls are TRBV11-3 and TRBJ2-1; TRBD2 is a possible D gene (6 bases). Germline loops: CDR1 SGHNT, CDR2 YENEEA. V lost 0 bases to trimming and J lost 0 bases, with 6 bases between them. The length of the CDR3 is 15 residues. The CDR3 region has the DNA TGTGCCAGCAGCTTAGAGACTAGCTCCTACAATGAGCAGTTCTTC. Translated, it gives CASSLETSSYNEQFF.

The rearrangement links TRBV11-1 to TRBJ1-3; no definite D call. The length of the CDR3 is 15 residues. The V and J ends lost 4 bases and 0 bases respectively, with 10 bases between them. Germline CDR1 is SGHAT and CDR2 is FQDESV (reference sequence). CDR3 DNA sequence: TGTGCCAGCAGCTCAGACGGATACTCTGGAAACACCATATATTTT. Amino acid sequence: CASSSDGYSGNTIYF.

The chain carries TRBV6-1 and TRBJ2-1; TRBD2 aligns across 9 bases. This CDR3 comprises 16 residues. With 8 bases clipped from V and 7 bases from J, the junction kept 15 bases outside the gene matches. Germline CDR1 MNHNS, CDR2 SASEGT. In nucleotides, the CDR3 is TGTGCCAGCTTTTCGCGGCCCAGCGGGGGGAAAAATGAGCAGTTCTTC. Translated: CASFSRPSGGKNEQFF.

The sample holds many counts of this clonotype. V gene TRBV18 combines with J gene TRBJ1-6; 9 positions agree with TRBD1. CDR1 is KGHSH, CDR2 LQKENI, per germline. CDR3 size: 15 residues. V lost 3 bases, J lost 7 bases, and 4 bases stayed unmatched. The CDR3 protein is CASSPGQGGNSPLHF. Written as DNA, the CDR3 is TGTGCCAGCTCACCGGGACAGGGCGGGAATTCACCCCTCCACTTT. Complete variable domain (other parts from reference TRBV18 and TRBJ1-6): NAGVMQNPRHLVRRRGQEARLRCSPMKGHSHVYWYRQLPEEGLKFMVYLQKENIIDESGMPKERFSAEFPKEGPSILRIQQVVRGDSAAYFCASSPGQGGNSPLHFGNGTRLTVT.

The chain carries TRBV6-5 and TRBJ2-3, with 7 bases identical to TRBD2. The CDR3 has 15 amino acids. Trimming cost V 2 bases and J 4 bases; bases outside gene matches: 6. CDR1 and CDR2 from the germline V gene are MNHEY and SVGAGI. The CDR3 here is CASSYRGVMADTQYF. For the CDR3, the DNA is TGTGCCAGCAGTTACCGGGGGGTGATGGCAGATACGCAGTATTTT.

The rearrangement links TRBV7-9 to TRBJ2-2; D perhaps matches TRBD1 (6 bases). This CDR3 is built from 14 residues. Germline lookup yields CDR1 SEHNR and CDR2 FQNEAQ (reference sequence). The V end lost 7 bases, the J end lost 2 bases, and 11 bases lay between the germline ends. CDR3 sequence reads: CASNRARNTGELFF. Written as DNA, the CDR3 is TGTGCCAGCAACAGGGCCCGAAACACCGGGGAGCTGTTTTTT. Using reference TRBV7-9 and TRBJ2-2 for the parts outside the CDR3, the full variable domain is DTGVSQNPRHKITKRGQNVTFRCDPISEHNRLYWYRQTLGQGPEFLTYFQNEAQLEKSRLLSDRFSAERPKGSFSTLEIQRTEQGDSAMYLCASNRARNTGELFFGEGSRLTVL.

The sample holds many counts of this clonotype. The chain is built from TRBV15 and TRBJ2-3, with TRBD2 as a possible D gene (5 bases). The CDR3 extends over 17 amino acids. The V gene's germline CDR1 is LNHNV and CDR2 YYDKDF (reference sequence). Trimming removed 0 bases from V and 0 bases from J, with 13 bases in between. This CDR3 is CATSRDHRGHSTDTQYF. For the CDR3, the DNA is TGTGCCACCAGCAGAGATCACCGGGGTCATAGCACAGATACGCAGTATTTT.